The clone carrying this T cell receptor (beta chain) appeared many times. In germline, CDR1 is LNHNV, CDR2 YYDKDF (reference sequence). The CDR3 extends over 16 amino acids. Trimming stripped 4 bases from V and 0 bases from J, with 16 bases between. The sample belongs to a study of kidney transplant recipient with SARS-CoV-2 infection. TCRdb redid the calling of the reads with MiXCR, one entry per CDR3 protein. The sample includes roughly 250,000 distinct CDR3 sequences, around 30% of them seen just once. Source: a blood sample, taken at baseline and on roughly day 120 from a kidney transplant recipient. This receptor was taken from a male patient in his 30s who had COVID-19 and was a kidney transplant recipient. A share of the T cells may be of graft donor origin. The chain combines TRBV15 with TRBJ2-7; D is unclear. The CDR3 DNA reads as TGTGCCACCAGCATCAGCGCAAGCCAGATCTCCTACGAGCAGTACTTC. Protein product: CATSISASQISYEQYF. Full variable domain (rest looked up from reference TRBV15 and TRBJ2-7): DAMVIQNPRYQVTQFGKPVTLSCSQTLNHNVMYWYQQKSSQAPKLLFHYYDKDFNNEADTPDNFQSRRPNTSFCFLDIRSPGLGDTAMYLCATSISASQISYEQYFGPGTRLTVT.